The 13 T cell receptor beta chains below come from one sample, sequenced in a study of identical twins. One entry per CDR3 protein results from TCRdb running MiXCR on the 5' RACE reads. Among about 730,000 distinct CDR3 sequences listed, about 20% were seen once. Separately, the same data were catalogued under a study of T cells expressing NK-cell markers.

The sample taken for sequencing was PBMCs. Source of these receptors: a woman aged 18-29 years in good health.

The chain carries TRBV7-6 and TRBJ2-3; no firm D call. The CDR3 spans 14 residues. The germline CDR1 and CDR2 sequences are SGHVS and FNYEAQ. The V end lost 2 bases, the J end lost 2 bases, and 8 bases lay between the germline ends. The CDR3 DNA follows: TGTGCCAGCAGCTTAATCTCCTACACAGATACGCAGTATTTT. This codes for CASSLISYTDTQYF. The whole variable domain, remainder taken from reference TRBV7-6 and TRBJ2-3, is GAGVSQSPRYKVTKRGQDVALRCDPISGHVSLYWYRQALGQGPEFLTYFNYEAQQDKSGLPNDRFSAERPEGSISTLTIQRTEQRDSAMYRCASSLISYTDTQYFGPGTRLTVL.

This clonotype has at least ten counts. This rearrangement joins TRBV20-1 to TRBJ1-4; D unclear. CDR3 length equals 13 residues. In germline, CDR1 is DFQATT, CDR2 SNEGSKA (reference sequence). V lost 2 bases and J lost 1, with 5 bases in between. The CDR3 sequence is CSARRETNEKLFF. DNA for the CDR3: TGCAGTGCTAGAAGGGAAACTAATGAAAAACTGTTTTTT.

Only a few counts were recorded for this clonotype. This sequence joins TRBV7-3 and TRBJ1-1, with D possibly being TRBD1 (5 bases). The V gene's germline CDR1 is SGHTA and CDR2 FQGTGA. V lost 5 bases to trimming and J lost 1 base, with 8 bases between them. CDR3 length: 13 amino acids. The CDR3 reads CASSMGGNTEAFF. CDR3 nucleotide sequence: TGTGCCAGCAGCATGGGGGGGAACACTGAAGCTTTCTTT.

The rearrangement uses TRBV11-1 and TRBJ2-1; the D gene is possibly TRBD2 (5 bases). Germline-derived CDR1 and CDR2 are SGHAT and FQDESV (reference sequence). The V end lost 3 bases, the J end lost 9 bases, and 27 bases lay between the germline ends. The CDR3 consists of 18 residues. CDR3 nucleotides: TGTGCCAGCAGCTTCCCCCCACGGGGAAACCGACAACGTAGTGAGCAGTTCTTC. This encodes CASSFPPRGNRQRSEQFF.

The gene calls are TRBV7-2 and TRBJ1-5; D not certain. Germline-derived CDR1 and CDR2 are SGHTA and FQGNSA. V was clipped by 2 bases and J by 2 bases, with 10 bases between them. The CDR3 runs 15 residues. The CDR3 loop is CASSLSAGRNQPQHF. For the CDR3, the DNA is TGTGCCAGCAGCTTAAGCGCCGGCCGCAATCAGCCCCAGCATTTT.

This clonotype has more than one count but fewer than ten. The chain has TRBV7-8 and TRBJ2-5, with D tentatively TRBD2 (7 bases). Germline values: CDR1 SGHVS, CDR2 FQNEAQ. V lost 7 bases and J 5 bases, leaving 20 bases between the germline ends. The CDR3 loop spans 15 amino acids. CDR3 DNA: TGTGCCAGCACTGGAGCTGGCAGGGGAGGGGAGACCCAGTACTTC. Its protein is CASTGAGRGGETQYF.

CDR3 nucleotides: TGTGCCACCAGCAGAGATCCGGGGGAGGGTTCACCCCTCCACTTT. It yields the protein CATSRDPGEGSPLHF. The rearrangement joins TRBV15 to TRBJ1-6; a weak D match, TRBD1 (5 bases). CDR3 length: 15 residues. V was trimmed by 0 bases and J by 9 bases, leaving 12 bases between them. The germline gives CDR1 LNHNV, CDR2 YYDKDF (reference sequence).

This clonotype was seen many times. The gene calls are TRBV3-1 and TRBJ2-7; D gene ambiguous. Germline CDR1 is LGHDT and CDR2 is YNNKEL (reference sequence). The length of the CDR3 is 13 residues. Deletions cut 0 bases from V and 2 bases from J, with 5 bases between. CDR3 coding DNA: TGTGCCAGCAGCCAAGATCTAACCTACGAGCAGTACTTC. This sequence encodes CASSQDLTYEQYF.

There are a few counts of this clonotype. The rearrangement uses TRBV29-1 and TRBJ1-1; D may be TRBD1 (6 bases). The CDR3 is made up of 15 amino acids. V was pared by 4 bases and J by 1 base, with 16 bases between. CDR1 and CDR2 (germline): SQVTM, ANQGSEA. CDR3 residues: CSVAGESGKNTEAFF. CDR3 DNA: TGCAGCGTTGCAGGGGAAAGCGGAAAGAACACTGAAGCTTTCTTT.

This clonotype turned up a few times. The rearrangement uses TRBV7-9 and TRBJ2-5; D tentatively reads TRBD1 or TRBD2 (5 bases each). Trimming took off 3 bases at V and 0 bases at J, with 17 bases between the two ends. The CDR3 sequence is 17 residues long. Germline CDR1 reads SEHNR; CDR2 reads FQNEAQ (reference sequence). Here the CDR3 reads CASSLGRRRSYQETQYF. CDR3 coding DNA: TGTGCCAGCAGCTTGGGACGTAGAAGGTCGTACCAAGAGACCCAGTACTTC. Variable domain in full (rest from reference TRBV7-9 and TRBJ2-5): DTGVSQNPRHKITKRGQNVTFRCDPISEHNRLYWYRQTLGQGPEFLTYFQNEAQLEKSRLLSDRFSAERPKGSFSTLEIQRTEQGDSAMYLCASSLGRRRSYQETQYFGPGTRLLVL.

V and J are TRBV10-3 and TRBJ2-7, with unresolved D. The CDR3 spans 11 residues. Germline V CDR1 and CDR2: ENHRY, SYGVKD. Trimming cost V 5 bases and J 7 bases, with 9 bases left between them. The CDR3 protein is CAISLSGEQYF. CDR3 DNA sequence: TGTGCCATCAGTCTGAGTGGAGAGCAGTACTTC.

This clonotype was found a few times. The rearrangement joins TRBV20-1 to TRBJ2-1; weak D call: TRBD2 (6 bases). V was trimmed by 6 bases and J by 12 bases, leaving 18 bases between them. The CDR3 contains 12 residues. Germline V gene lookup returns CDR1 DFQATT and CDR2 SNEGSKA (reference sequence). CDR3 DNA: TGCAGTGCCACCCGAGGTGGGGACTCGCAGTTCTTC. It yields the protein CSATRGGDSQFF.

This chain connects TRBV12-5 to TRBJ1-1, with D perhaps TRBD1 (5 bases). The CDR3 totals 15 residues. The germline CDR1 and CDR2 sequences are LGHNT and FRNRAP. Trimming removed 0 bases at V and 2 bases at J, with 10 bases between. DNA of the CDR3: TGTGCTAGTGGTTTGGTCCGGGGGGAAAACACTGAAGCTTTCTTT. Protein product: CASGLVRGENTEAFF.